This T cell receptor beta chain was documented in a study of cytomegalovirus exposure and HLA in healthy donors. Sequencing was performed with immunoSEQ multiplex PCR; in TCRdb, only in-frame clones are kept and a portion is missing. The sample consists of approximately 72,000 clones, around 94% of them appearing once. This clone turned up a few times. The sample was PBMCs. This TCR derives from a woman between 18 and 29 years old in good health and CMV-seronegative.

CDR3 sequence reads: CASSNGQVSDEQYF. The CDR3 nucleotides read TGCGCCAGCAGCAACGGACAGGTTTCCGACGAGCAGTACTTC. The J gene is TRBJ2-7, the V gene TRBV5-1; 7 bases are shared with TRBD1. The ends lost 4 bases at V and 5 bases at J; junction bases unmatched: 9. Germline assignment: CDR1 SGHRS and CDR2 YFSETQ. This CDR3 is 14 amino acids long.